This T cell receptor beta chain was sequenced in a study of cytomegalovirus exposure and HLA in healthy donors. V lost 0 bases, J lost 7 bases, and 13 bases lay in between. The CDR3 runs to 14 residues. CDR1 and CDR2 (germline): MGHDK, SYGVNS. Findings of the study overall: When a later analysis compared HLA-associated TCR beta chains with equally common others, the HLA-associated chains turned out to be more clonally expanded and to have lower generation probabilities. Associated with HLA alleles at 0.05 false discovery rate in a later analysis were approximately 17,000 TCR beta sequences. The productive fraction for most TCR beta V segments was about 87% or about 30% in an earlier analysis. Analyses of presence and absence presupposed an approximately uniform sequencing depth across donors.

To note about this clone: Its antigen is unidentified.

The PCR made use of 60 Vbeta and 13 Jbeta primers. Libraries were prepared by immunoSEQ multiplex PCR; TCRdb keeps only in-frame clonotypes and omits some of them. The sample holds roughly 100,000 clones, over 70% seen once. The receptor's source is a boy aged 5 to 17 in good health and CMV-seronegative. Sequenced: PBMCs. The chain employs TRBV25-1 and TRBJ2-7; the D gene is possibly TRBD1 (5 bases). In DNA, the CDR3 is TGTGCCAGCAGTGAATATGGCAGGGTCGGGGAGCAGTACTTC. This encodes CASSEYGRVGEQYF.